This T cell receptor beta chain was sequenced in a study of regulatory and conventional T cells in RAG deficiency. Profiled with immunoSEQ multiplex PCR; TCRdb holds only in-frame clones, not every one. The sample has 13,000 or so clones, 85% to 95% seen once. Germline CDR1 reads SGHTA; CDR2 reads FQGTGA. The CDR3 is made up of 15 amino acids. V was clipped by 6 bases and J by 2 bases; unmatched bases: 7. Genomic DNA came from blood conventional CD4+ T cells gated CD25-low CD127-high. This sample was shared with a second study, whose subject was regulatory T cells. That report notes: Primers: 52 TRBV forward and 13 TRBJ reverse.

The V and J genes are TRBV7-3 and TRBJ2-1; TRBD2 matches at 7 bases. The specimen sequenced was CD4+ effector T cells sorted from blood. The source is a human donor in good health. CDR3 DNA sequence: TGTGCCAGCAGTATAACCGGGGGGACCTACAATGAGCAGTTCTTC. This sequence encodes CASSITGGTYNEQFF.